The 26 T cell receptor beta chains below come from one sample, sequenced in a study of patients and donors after allogeneic stem cell transplantation. TCRdb redid the calling of the RT-PCR reads with MiXCR, one entry per CDR3 protein. The table records about 410,000 distinct CDR3 sequences, roughly 17% of them present only once. The sequencing input was blood, either unsorted or a sorted T cell fraction (not recorded which). These receptors were collected from a human donor who was either an allogeneic HSCT recipient or a stem cell or donor lymphocyte infusion donor (not recorded which). It is not recorded whose cells these are; they may come from a transplant donor.

This chain uses TRBV28 with TRBJ2-1, with D possibly being TRBD1 or TRBD2 (5 bases each). V shed 4 bases and J shed 2 bases, with 12 bases lying between them. Germline V gene data show CDR1 as MDHEN and CDR2 as SYDVKM. This CDR3 region has 15 residues. Here the CDR3 DNA reads TGTGCCAGCAGTTATGTGGGACGCACCTACAATGAGCAGTTCTTC. This codes for CASSYVGRTYNEQFF.

The chain has TRBV3-1 and TRBJ2-7; TRBD1 might be the D (7 bases). This CDR3 has 14 residues. Germline CDR1 is LGHDT and CDR2 is YNNKEL (reference sequence). Deletions cut 2 bases from V and 4 bases from J, with 12 bases between. This CDR3 reads CASSQYPGGYEQYF. CDR3 sequence (DNA): TGTGCCAGCAGCCAATACCCAGGGGGGTACGAGCAGTACTTC.

This clonotype was seen more than once but under ten times. The rearrangement uses TRBV10-3 and TRBJ2-3; D remains unclear. CDR1 and CDR2 (germline): ENHRY, SYGVKD. CDR3 length: 16 residues. With 0 bases removed from V and 2 bases from J, the gap between germline ends came to 12 bases. The CDR3 DNA sequence: TGTGCCATCAGTGAGTCCGGCTGGACCCTCACAGATACGCAGTATTTT. Protein: CAISESGWTLTDTQYF.

This clonotype was seen repeatedly, ten times or more. One end of the junction is discordant with germline, which a read error may explain. This rearrangement joins TRBV7-2 to TRBJ2-7; the D is unclear. CDR3 length equals 14 residues. CDR1 and CDR2 from the germline V gene are SGHTA and FQGNSA. Written as DNA, the CDR3 is TGTGCCAGCAGCCCCAGGCTACCCTCCAACGAGCAGTACTTC. It codes for CASSPRLPSNEQYF.

V is TRBV5-1 and J is TRBJ2-7, with TRBD1 matching 7 bases. The CDR3 spans 15 residues. J lost 5 bases, V lost 0 bases, and 8 bases had no gene match. CDR1 and CDR2 from the germline V gene are SGHRS and YFSETQ. In DNA, the CDR3 is TGCGCCAGCAGCTTGGTGGCAGGGGGATTCGACGAGCAGTACTTC. Protein sequence: CASSLVAGGFDEQYF.

V is TRBV5-1 and J is TRBJ2-2; D gene uncertain. The CDR3 contains 14 residues. V was clipped by 5 bases and J by 1 base, with 9 bases between them. Germline V CDR1 and CDR2: SGHRS, YFSETQ. DNA of the CDR3: TGCGCCAGCAGAAGAGGACGGAACACCGGGGAGCTGTTTTTT. Its translation: CASRRGRNTGELFF.

About this clonotype: A read error may explain this, as a much larger clone is one base away. The rearrangement uses TRBV12-3 or TRBV12-4 and TRBJ2-1; D unclear. Deletions cut 2 bases from V and 10 bases from J, with 15 bases between. CDR3 length equals 14 residues. For the CDR3, the DNA is TGTGCCAGCAGTTTAATGGTGGGAAAGGGAGAGCAGTTCTTC. It specifies CASSLMVGKGEQFF.

The chain combines TRBV6-5 with TRBJ1-1; D is perhaps TRBD1 (5 bases). CDR1 and CDR2 from the germline V gene are MNHEY and SVGAGI. This CDR3 has 15 residues. The ends were cut back, 0 bases at V and 4 bases at J, with 12 bases in the middle. CDR3 sequence (DNA): TGTGCCAGCAGTTACTCGAAGGTCGGGGGCACTGAAGCTTTCTTT. This translates into CASSYSKVGGTEAFF.

The gene calls are TRBV12-5 and TRBJ2-1; D uncertain. The CDR3 has 13 amino acids. Germline CDR1 LGHNT, CDR2 FRNRAP. Trimming stripped 4 bases from V and 4 bases from J, with 8 bases between. CDR3 region: CASGYDGYNEQFF. The DNA for the CDR3 is TGTGCTAGTGGTTACGACGGTTACAATGAGCAGTTCTTC. The full variable domain, its missing parts supplied by reference TRBV12-5 and TRBJ2-1, is DARVTQTPRHKVTEMGQEVTMRCQPILGHNTVFWYRQTMMQGLELLAYFRNRAPLDDSGMPKDRFSAEMPDATLATLKIQPSEPRDSAVYFCASGYDGYNEQFFGPGTRLTVL.

The V gene is TRBV5-5, the J gene TRBJ2-5, with 10 bases that match TRBD2. Germline CDR1 is SGHKS and CDR2 is YYEKEE (reference sequence). The CDR3 contains 17 residues. The V and J ends lost 1 base and 6 bases, in that order; junction bases with no gene match: 12. The CDR3 sequence is CASSLRLAGAGEKTQYF. In DNA form, the CDR3 reads TGTGCCAGCAGCTTGCGTCTAGCGGGGGCGGGAGAGAAGACCCAGTACTTC.

The rearrangement joins TRBV3-1 to TRBJ2-7; 8 nucleotides line up with TRBD1. The germline CDR1 and CDR2 sequences are LGHDT and YNNKEL (reference sequence). J lost 6 bases, V lost 5 bases, and 9 bases had no gene match. The CDR3 is 14 residues long. Written as DNA, the CDR3 is TGTGCCAGCAGCGTTCGTCAGGGGGCGGGCGAGCAGTACTTC. This translates into CASSVRQGAGEQYF.

The table lists this clonotype with a few counts. This rearrangement joins TRBV9 to TRBJ2-3; D might be TRBD2 (5 bases). CDR1 is SGDLS and CDR2 is YYNGEE in the germline V gene. Trimming took 3 bases from V and 0 from J, leaving 20 bases between them. The CDR3 is made up of 18 amino acids. CDR3: CASSASPIGVSSTDTQYF. DNA of the CDR3: TGTGCCAGCAGCGCGTCCCCCATCGGGGTTTCTAGCACAGATACGCAGTATTTT.

The J gene is TRBJ2-2, the V gene TRBV5-1; 7 nucleotides agree with TRBD1. This CDR3 spans 15 amino acids. After removal of 0 bases from V and 5 bases from J, the junction contained 4 bases not matched to a gene. Germline CDR1 reads SGHRS; CDR2 reads YFSETQ. CDR3 in amino acids: CASSLEGARTGELFF. In nucleotides, the CDR3 is TGCGCCAGCAGCTTGGAGGGGGCCCGAACCGGGGAGCTGTTTTTT.

V usage is TRBV3-1 and J usage is TRBJ2-3, with a tentative D call TRBD2 (5 bases). The ends were cut back, 2 bases at V and 6 bases at J, with 21 bases in the middle. The CDR3 runs to 17 residues. In germline, CDR1 is LGHDT, CDR2 YNNKEL (reference sequence). CDR3 amino acids: CASSQPSWRVGGDTQYF. The CDR3 region has the DNA TGTGCCAGCAGCCAACCCTCCTGGCGGGTTGGCGGGGATACGCAGTATTTT.

The chain joins TRBV20-1 to TRBJ1-2, with a tentative D call TRBD1 (6 bases). CDR3 size: 16 residues. Germline V CDR1 and CDR2: DFQATT, SNEGSKA (reference sequence). V lost 0 bases, J lost 5 bases, and 19 bases lay in between. The CDR3 region is CSARDPDRPRAYGYTF. DNA for the CDR3: TGCAGTGCTAGAGATCCCGACAGGCCCAGAGCGTATGGCTACACCTTC.

The V gene is TRBV5-1, the J gene TRBJ2-7; D unclear. Germline assignment: CDR1 SGHRS and CDR2 YFSETQ. V lost 4 bases and J lost 2, with 10 bases in between. The CDR3 runs 13 residues. This CDR3 is CASSASYTYEQYF. In DNA, the CDR3 is TGCGCCAGCAGCGCCAGCTACACCTACGAGCAGTACTTC.

This chain joins TRBV4-3 and TRBJ2-5, with 9 positions matching TRBD2. The CDR3 has 17 amino acids. Germline CDR1 LGHNA, CDR2 YSLEER. J was trimmed by 4 bases and V by 0 bases; bases with no gene match: 9. The CDR3 region is CASSQDRGSGGRETQYF. DNA of the CDR3: TGCGCCAGCAGCCAAGATCGGGGTAGCGGGGGTAGAGAGACCCAGTACTTC.

This clonotype was counted between two and nine times. The rearrangement joins TRBV28 to TRBJ1-2; D might be TRBD1 (5 bases). There are 16 residues in the CDR3. With 2 bases removed from V and 1 base from J, the gap between germline ends came to 14 bases. Germline CDR1 MDHEN, CDR2 SYDVKM. CDR3 sequence reads: CASSLTSGRLNYGYTF. CDR3 nucleotide sequence: TGTGCCAGCAGTTTAACGTCAGGGAGACTTAACTATGGCTACACCTTC.

This clonotype has more than one count but fewer than ten. The chain recombines TRBV14 with TRBJ1-1, with D perhaps TRBD1 (6 bases). Deletions cut 3 bases from V and 0 bases from J, with 11 bases between. Germline assignment: CDR1 SGHDN and CDR2 FVKESK. The CDR3 covers 15 residues. The CDR3 sequence: CASSHPGTLNTEAFF. Written as DNA, the CDR3 is TGTGCCAGCAGCCACCCGGGGACACTGAACACTGAAGCTTTCTTT.

V is TRBV20-1 and J is TRBJ1-2; 10 positions agree with TRBD1. CDR1 is DFQATT and CDR2 is SNEGSKA in the germline V gene (reference sequence). CDR3 length equals 13 residues. V lost 6 bases and J lost 8; bases outside the gene matches: 9. The CDR3 nucleotides are TGCAGTGCCCTGACAGGGGGCGCGTCCGGCTACACCTTC. This encodes CSALTGGASGYTF.

This clonotype appeared a few times. The V call is TRBV12-3 or TRBV12-4, the J call TRBJ2-7, with D unresolved. V shed 1 base and J shed 2 bases, with 6 bases lying between them. This CDR3 has 13 residues. The chain's CDR3 is CASSLVSAYEQYF. The CDR3 nucleotides read TGTGCCAGCAGTTTAGTTTCGGCCTACGAGCAGTACTTC.

This clonotype was recorded a few times. The chain couples TRBV3-1 to TRBJ1-2; perhaps TRBD1 as D (5 bases). This CDR3 has 13 amino acids. The V gene lost 1 base and the J gene lost 8 bases, with 11 bases spanning the gap. CDR1 is LGHDT, CDR2 YNNKEL, per germline (reference sequence). CDR3 region: CASSQGQPLGYTF. CDR3 DNA: TGTGCCAGCAGCCAAGGACAGCCTTTGGGCTACACCTTC.

In its sample, this clonotype was seen a few times. The rearrangement uses TRBV5-1 and TRBJ1-2, with D hard to call. This CDR3 has 14 residues. CDR1 and CDR2 (germline): SGHRS, YFSETQ. V lost 5 bases to trimming and J lost 8 bases, with 19 bases between them. The CDR3 DNA reads TGCGCCAGCAGGGAAGAAGTGCCCACCCGGGGCTACACCTTC. Protein product: CASREEVPTRGYTF.

The chain combines TRBV7-2 with TRBJ2-7, with D perhaps matching TRBD1 (6 bases). Trimming stripped 5 bases from V and 4 bases from J, with 15 bases between. The CDR3 totals 14 residues. Germline V gene sequence: CDR1 SGHTA, CDR2 FQGNSA. CDR3: CASSGGRGWYEQYF. The CDR3 DNA reads TGTGCCAGCAGCGGAGGCAGGGGTTGGTACGAGCAGTACTTC.

The CDR3 DNA sequence: TGTGCCAGCAGCGTAGAGCCCCAGGGAATTGGAGACGAGCAGTACTTC. It specifies CASSVEPQGIGDEQYF. The J gene is TRBJ2-7, the V gene TRBV9, with D possibly matching TRBD1 (5 bases). CDR1 SGDLS and CDR2 YYNGEE come from the germline V gene. V was clipped by 0 bases and J by 5 bases, with 18 bases between them. There are 16 residues in the CDR3. Variable domain in full (rest from reference TRBV9 and TRBJ2-7): DSGVTQTPKHLITATGQRVTLRCSPRSGDLSVYWYQQSLDQGLQFLIQYYNGEERAKGNILERFSAQQFPDLHSELNLSSLELGDSALYFCASSVEPQGIGDEQYFGPGTRLTVT.

The chain uses TRBV7-9 and TRBJ2-1, with 8 positions matching TRBD1. CDR3 length: 14 amino acids. The V and J ends lost 10 bases and 5 bases, in that order; junction bases with no gene match: 10. In germline, CDR1 is SEHNR, CDR2 FQNEAQ (reference sequence). The CDR3 coding sequence is TGTGCCATTAAAGACAGGGGTCAGCACAATGAGCAGTTCTTC. Translation: CAIKDRGQHNEQFF.